This T cell receptor (beta chain) is drawn from a study of blood T cell repertoires in COVID-19. Turning to the study itself: COVID-19 samples from acute and convalescent phases originated in the United States, Italy and Spain.

Original processing notes: Reference gene primers were amplified, and this amplification served to estimate nucleated cell counts. Sequenced by immunoSEQ multiplex PCR; TCRdb stores in-frame clones only, minus some. For V, J and clone size, that table is used; D and trimming come from the DNA. The data show about 330,000 clones, roughly 88% seen once. With 4 bases clipped from V and 0 bases from J, the junction kept 12 bases outside the gene matches. Germline V gives CDR1 SEHNR, CDR2 FQNEAQ (reference sequence). This CDR3 is 19 amino acids long. The origin of this receptor is a woman aged 45-59 years with acute or convalescent COVID-19. The chain employs TRBV7-9 and TRBJ2-6, with 7 positions matching TRBD1. Sequencing used peripheral blood. The CDR3 here is CASSSSDRAHRSGANVLTF. DNA for the CDR3: TGTGCCAGCAGCTCGTCAGACAGGGCTCATCGCTCTGGGGCCAACGTCCTGACTTTC.